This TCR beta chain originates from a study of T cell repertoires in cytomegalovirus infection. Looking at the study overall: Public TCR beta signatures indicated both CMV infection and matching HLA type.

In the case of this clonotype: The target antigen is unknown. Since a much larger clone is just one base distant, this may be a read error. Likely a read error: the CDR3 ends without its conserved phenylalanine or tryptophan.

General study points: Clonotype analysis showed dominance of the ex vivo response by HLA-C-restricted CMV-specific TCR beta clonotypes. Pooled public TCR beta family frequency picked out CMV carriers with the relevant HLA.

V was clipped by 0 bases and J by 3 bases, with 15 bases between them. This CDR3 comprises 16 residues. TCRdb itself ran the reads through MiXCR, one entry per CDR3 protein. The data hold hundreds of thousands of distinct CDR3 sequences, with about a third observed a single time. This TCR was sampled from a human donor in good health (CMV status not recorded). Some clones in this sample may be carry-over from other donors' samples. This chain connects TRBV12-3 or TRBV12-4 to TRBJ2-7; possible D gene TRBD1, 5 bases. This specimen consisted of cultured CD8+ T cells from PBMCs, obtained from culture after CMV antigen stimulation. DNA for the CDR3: TGTGCCAGCAGTTTAGCAGCAGGGCCCCCATTCTACGAGCAGTACATC. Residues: CASSLAAGPPFYEQYI.